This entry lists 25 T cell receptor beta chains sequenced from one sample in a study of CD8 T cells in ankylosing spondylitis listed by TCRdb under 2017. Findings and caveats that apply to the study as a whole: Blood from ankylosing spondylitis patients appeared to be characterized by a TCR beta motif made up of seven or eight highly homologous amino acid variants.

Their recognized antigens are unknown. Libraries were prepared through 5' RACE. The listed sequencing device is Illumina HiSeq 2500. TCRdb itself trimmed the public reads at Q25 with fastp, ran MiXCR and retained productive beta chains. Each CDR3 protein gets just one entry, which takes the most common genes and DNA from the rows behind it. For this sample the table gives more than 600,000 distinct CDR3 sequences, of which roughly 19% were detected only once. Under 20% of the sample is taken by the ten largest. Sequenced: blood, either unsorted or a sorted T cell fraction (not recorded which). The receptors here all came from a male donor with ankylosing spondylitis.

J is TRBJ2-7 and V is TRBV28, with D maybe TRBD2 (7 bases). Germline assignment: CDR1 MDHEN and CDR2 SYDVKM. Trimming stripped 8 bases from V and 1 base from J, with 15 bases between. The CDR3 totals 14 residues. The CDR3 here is CASLKGGASYEQYF. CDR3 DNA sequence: TGTGCCAGCCTCAAGGGGGGGGCTTCCTACGAGCAGTACTTC.

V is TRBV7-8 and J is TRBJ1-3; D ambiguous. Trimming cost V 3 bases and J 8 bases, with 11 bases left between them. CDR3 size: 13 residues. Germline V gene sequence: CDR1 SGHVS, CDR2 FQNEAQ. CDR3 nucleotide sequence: TGTGCCAGCAGCTTGGAAAGCGGTTACACCATATATTTT. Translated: CASSLESGYTIYF.

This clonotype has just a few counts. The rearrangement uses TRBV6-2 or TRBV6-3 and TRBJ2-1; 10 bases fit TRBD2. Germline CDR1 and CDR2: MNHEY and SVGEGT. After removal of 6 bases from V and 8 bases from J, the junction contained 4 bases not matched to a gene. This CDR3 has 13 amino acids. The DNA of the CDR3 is TGTGCCAGCAGACCGACTAGCGGGTATGAGCAGTTCTTC. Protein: CASRPTSGYEQFF.

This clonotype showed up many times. CDR3 protein: CAATFGGRLNNEQFF. The CDR3 nucleotides are TGTGCCGCTACGTTTGGGGGGCGGCTTAACAATGAGCAGTTCTTC. V gene TRBV12-3 or TRBV12-4 combines with J gene TRBJ2-1; possibly TRBD1 or TRBD2 for D (6 bases each). V was shortened by 11 bases and J by 5 bases, with 22 bases between the two germline ends. The CDR3 is made up of 15 amino acids.

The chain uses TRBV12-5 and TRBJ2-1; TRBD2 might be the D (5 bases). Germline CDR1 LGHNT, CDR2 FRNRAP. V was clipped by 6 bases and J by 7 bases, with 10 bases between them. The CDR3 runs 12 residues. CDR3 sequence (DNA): TGTGCTAGTGGAAACCCGGGAAATGAGCAGTTCTTC. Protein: CASGNPGNEQFF.

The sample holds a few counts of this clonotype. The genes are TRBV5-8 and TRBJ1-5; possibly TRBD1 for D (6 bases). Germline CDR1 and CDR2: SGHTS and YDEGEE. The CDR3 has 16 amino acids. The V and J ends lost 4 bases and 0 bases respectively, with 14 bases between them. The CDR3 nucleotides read TGTGCCAGCAGCATACTACAGGGATATAGCAATCAGCCCCAGCATTTT. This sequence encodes CASSILQGYSNQPQHF.

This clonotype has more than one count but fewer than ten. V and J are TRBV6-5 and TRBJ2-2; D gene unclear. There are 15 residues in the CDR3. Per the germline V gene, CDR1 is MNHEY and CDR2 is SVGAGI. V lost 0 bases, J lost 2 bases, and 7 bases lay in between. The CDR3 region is CASSYSIINTGELFF. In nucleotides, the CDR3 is TGTGCCAGCAGTTACTCGATAATCAACACCGGGGAGCTGTTTTTT.

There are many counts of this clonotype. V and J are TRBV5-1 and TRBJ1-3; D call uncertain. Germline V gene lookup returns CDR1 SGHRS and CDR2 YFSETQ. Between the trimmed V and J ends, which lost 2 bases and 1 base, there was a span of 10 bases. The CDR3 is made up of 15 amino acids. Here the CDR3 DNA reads TGCGCCAGCAGCTTAACGATGGGGTCTGGAAACACCATATATTTT. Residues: CASSLTMGSGNTIYF.

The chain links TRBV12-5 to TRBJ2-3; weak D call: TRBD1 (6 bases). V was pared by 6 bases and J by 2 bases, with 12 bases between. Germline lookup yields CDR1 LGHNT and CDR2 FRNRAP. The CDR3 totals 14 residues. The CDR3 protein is CASGQDSHTDTQYF. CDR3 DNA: TGTGCTAGTGGCCAGGACAGTCACACAGATACGCAGTATTTT. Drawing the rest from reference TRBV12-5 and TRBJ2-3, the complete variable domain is DARVTQTPRHKVTEMGQEVTMRCQPILGHNTVFWYRQTMMQGLELLAYFRNRAPLDDSGMPKDRFSAEMPDATLATLKIQPSEPRDSAVYFCASGQDSHTDTQYFGPGTRLTVL.

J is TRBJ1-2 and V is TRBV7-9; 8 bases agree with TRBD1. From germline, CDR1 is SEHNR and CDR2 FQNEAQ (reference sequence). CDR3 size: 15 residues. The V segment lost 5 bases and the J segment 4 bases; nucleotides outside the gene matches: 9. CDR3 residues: CASSTKTGAFYGYTF. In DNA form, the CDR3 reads TGTGCCAGCAGCACTAAGACAGGGGCGTTCTATGGCTACACCTTC. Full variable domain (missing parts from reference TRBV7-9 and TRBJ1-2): DTGVSQNPRHKITKRGQNVTFRCDPISEHNRLYWYRQTLGQGPEFLTYFQNEAQLEKSRLLSDRFSAERPKGSFSTLEIQRTEQGDSAMYLCASSTKTGAFYGYTFGSGTRLTVV.

The CDR3 DNA is TGCGCCAGCAGCTTGGAGGTTAAAGGTGGCACAGATACGCAGTATTTT. It encodes CASSLEVKGGTDTQYF. This chain joins TRBV5-1 and TRBJ2-3; D call uncertain. The CDR3 is made up of 16 amino acids. Between the trimmed V and J ends, which lost 0 bases and 1 base, there was a span of 12 bases. From germline, CDR1 is SGHRS and CDR2 YFSETQ. The entire variable domain, with the rest obtained from reference TRBV5-1 and TRBJ2-3, is as follows: KAGVTQTPRYLIKTRGQQVTLSCSPISGHRSVSWYQQTPGQGLQFLFEYFSETQRNKGNFPGRFSGRQFSNSRSEMNVSTLELGDSALYLCASSLEVKGGTDTQYFGPGTRLTVL.

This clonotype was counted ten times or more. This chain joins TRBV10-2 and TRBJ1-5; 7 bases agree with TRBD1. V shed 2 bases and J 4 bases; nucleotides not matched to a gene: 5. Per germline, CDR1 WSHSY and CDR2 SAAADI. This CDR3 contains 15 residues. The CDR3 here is CASSETGTANQPQHF. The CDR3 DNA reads TGCGCCAGCAGTGAGACCGGGACAGCTAATCAGCCCCAGCATTTT.

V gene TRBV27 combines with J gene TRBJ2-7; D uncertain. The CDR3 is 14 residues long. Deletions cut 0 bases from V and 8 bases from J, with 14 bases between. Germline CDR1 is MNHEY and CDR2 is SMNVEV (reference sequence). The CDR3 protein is CASSLSDVRTKQYF. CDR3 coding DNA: TGTGCCAGCAGTTTATCCGACGTCCGGACGAAGCAGTACTTC.

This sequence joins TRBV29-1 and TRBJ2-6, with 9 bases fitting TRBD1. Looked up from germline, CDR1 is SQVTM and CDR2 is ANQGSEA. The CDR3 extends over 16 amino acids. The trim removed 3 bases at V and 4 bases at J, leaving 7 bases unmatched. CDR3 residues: CSVDGGTGLGANVLTF. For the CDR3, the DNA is TGCAGCGTTGATGGCGGGACAGGGTTAGGGGCCAACGTCCTGACTTTC.

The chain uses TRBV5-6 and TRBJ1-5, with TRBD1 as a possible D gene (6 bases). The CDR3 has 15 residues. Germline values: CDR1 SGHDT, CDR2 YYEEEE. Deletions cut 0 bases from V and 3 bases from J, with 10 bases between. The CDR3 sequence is CASSLGGGLNQPQHF. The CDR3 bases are TGTGCCAGCAGCTTGGGCGGGGGGCTCAATCAGCCCCAGCATTTT.

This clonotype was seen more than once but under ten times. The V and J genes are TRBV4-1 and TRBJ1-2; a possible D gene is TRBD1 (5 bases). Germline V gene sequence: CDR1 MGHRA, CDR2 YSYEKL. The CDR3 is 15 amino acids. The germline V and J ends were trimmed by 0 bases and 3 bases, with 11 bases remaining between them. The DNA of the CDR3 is TGCGCCAGCAGCCAAGATTGGCGGGACCACTATGGCTACACCTTC. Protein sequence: CASSQDWRDHYGYTF.

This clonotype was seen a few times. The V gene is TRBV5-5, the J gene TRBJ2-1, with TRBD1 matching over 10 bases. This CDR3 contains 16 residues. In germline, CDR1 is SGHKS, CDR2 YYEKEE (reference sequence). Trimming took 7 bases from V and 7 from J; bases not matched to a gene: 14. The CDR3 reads CASYPPTGGRMNEQFF. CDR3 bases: TGTGCCAGCTACCCCCCGACAGGGGGCAGGATGAATGAGCAGTTCTTC.

In nucleotides, the CDR3 is TGCAGTGCTAGAGCCTCGGACAGGGGGTGGTATGAGCAGTTCTTC. This gives the protein CSARASDRGWYEQFF. This chain uses TRBV20-1 with TRBJ2-1; 10 bases align to TRBD1. V lost 1 base to trimming and J lost 8 bases; unmatched junction nucleotides: 8. This CDR3 has 15 amino acids. Germline assignment: CDR1 DFQATT and CDR2 SNEGSKA (reference sequence).

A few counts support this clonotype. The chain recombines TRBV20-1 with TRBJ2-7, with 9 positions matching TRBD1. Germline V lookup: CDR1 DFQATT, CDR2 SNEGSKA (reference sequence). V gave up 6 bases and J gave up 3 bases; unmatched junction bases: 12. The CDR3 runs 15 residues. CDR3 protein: CSATPGTGIFYEQYF. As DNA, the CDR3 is TGCAGTGCAACGCCCGGGACAGGGATCTTCTACGAGCAGTACTTC.

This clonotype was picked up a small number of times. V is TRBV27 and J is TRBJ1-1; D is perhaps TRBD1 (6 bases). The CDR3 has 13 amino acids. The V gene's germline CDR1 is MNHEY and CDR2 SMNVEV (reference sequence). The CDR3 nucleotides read TGTGCACCAAGGGGGATGGGGCACACTGAAGCTTTCTTT. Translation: CAPRGMGHTEAFF.

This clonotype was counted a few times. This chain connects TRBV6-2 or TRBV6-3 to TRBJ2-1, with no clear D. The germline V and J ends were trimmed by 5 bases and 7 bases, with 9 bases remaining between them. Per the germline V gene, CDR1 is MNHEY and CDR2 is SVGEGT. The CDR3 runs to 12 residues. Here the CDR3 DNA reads TGTGCCAGCAGTAAGGAAGCTAATGAGCAGTTCTTC. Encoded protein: CASSKEANEQFF.

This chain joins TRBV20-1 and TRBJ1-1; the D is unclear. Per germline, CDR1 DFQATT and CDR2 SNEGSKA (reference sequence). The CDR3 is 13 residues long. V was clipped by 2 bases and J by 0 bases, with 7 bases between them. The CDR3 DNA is TGCAGTGCTAGATCTGGGTTGAACACTGAAGCTTTCTTT. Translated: CSARSGLNTEAFF.

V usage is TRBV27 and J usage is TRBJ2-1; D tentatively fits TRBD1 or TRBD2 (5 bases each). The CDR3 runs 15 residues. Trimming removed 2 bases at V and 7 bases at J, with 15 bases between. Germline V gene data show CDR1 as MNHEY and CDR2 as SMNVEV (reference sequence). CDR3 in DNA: TGTGCCAGCAGTTTAATCGTCGGGGCTTGGAATGAGCAGTTCTTC. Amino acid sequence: CASSLIVGAWNEQFF.

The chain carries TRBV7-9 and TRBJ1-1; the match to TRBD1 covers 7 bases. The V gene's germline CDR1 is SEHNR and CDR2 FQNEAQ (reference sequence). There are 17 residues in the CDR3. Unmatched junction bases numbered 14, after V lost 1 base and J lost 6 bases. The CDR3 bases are TGTGCCAGCAGCTTAGTACAGGGGATCGAGGTCAGTGCTGAAGCTTTCTTT. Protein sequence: CASSLVQGIEVSAEAFF.

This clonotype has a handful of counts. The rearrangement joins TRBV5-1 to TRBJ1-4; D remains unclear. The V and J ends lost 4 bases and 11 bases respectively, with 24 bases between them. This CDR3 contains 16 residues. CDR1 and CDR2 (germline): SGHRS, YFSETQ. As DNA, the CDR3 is TGCGCCAGCAGCGCCGCGGGTGGGCCGGGAATGCGGAAACTGTTTTTT. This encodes CASSAAGGPGMRKLFF.